This passage covers 32 T cell receptor beta chains from one sample sequenced in a study of human T cells and chemical hapten exposure. TCRdb re-called the RACE reads through MiXCR, storing one row per CDR3 protein. The sample contains a few hundred thousand distinct CDR3 sequences, over 5% of which appear only once. Described time point: pre-sensitization, week 0. As to treatment: therapeutic diphenylcyclopropenone sensitization with weekly scalp DPC. The material sequenced was whole blood, taken in connection with sensitization to the hapten diphenylcyclopropenone (DPC). The receptors were gathered from a woman between 18 and 29 years old with alopecia areata. Some clones in this sample may be carry-over from other donors' samples.

This clonotype was detected only a few times. The chain uses TRBV19 and TRBJ2-6; no clear D gene. There are 16 residues in the CDR3. Per the germline V gene, CDR1 is LNHDA and CDR2 is SQIVND (reference sequence). The V end was cut by 0 bases, the J end by 0 bases, with 6 bases between. The CDR3 region has the DNA TGTGCCAGTAGTATAGAAAGCCGCTCTGGGGCCAACGTCCTGACTTTC. This codes for CASSIESRSGANVLTF.

This clonotype was seen ten or more times. This chain links TRBV4-3 with TRBJ1-2; 7 nucleotides align to TRBD1. Germline CDR1 is LGHNA and CDR2 is YSLEER. The CDR3 is 14 residues long. V was pared by 2 bases and J by 4 bases, with 4 bases of the junction left unmatched. In DNA, the CDR3 is TGCGCCAGCAGCCAACGACAGGGAGGCTATGGCTACACCTTC. Its translation is CASSQRQGGYGYTF.

The CDR3 bases are TGTGCCAGCAGCTTAACAGCATTGGGCGTGCAGTACTTC. This sequence encodes CASSLTALGVQYF. The gene calls are TRBV7-6 and TRBJ2-7; D remains ambiguous. V was pared by 2 bases and J by 9 bases, with 14 bases between. There are 13 residues in the CDR3. Germline CDR1 reads SGHVS; CDR2 reads FNYEAQ. The whole variable domain, filled in from reference TRBV7-6 and TRBJ2-7, reads GAGVSQSPRYKVTKRGQDVALRCDPISGHVSLYWYRQALGQGPEFLTYFNYEAQQDKSGLPNDRFSAERPEGSISTLTIQRTEQRDSAMYRCASSLTALGVQYFGPGTRLTVT.

The chain links TRBV24-1 to TRBJ2-3; D is unclear. This CDR3 region has 12 residues. Trimming left V 3 bases short and J 6 bases short, with 6 bases between. CDR1 and CDR2 (germline): KGHDR, SFDVKD. CDR3 loop: CATSDTSDTQYF. The CDR3 coding sequence is TGTGCCACCAGTGATACATCGGATACGCAGTATTTT.

This clonotype was detected many times. This sequence joins TRBV7-9 and TRBJ2-3; 10 bases are shared with TRBD2. Germline assignment: CDR1 SEHNR and CDR2 FQNEAQ (reference sequence). The V segment lost 5 bases and the J segment 2 bases; nucleotides outside the gene matches: 10. This CDR3 is built from 17 residues. This chain's CDR3 is CASSPRASGGSTDTQYF. CDR3 bases: TGTGCCAGCAGCCCCAGGGCTAGCGGGGGATCCACAGATACGCAGTATTTT.

This clonotype was picked up many times. The chain recombines TRBV28 with TRBJ1-2; D call uncertain. Trimming shortened V by 6 bases and J by 8 bases, and 7 bases separated the two germline ends. The CDR3 is made up of 10 amino acids. CDR1 is MDHEN, CDR2 SYDVKM, per germline. The CDR3 DNA sequence: TGTGCCAGCAGCGGTCGCGGCTACACCTTC. Its translation: CASSGRGYTF.

This clonotype has a count of ten or more. This sequence joins TRBV29-1 and TRBJ1-2; the D gene is possibly TRBD1 (6 bases). The CDR3 is 12 amino acids. Trimming shortened V by 4 bases and J by 8 bases, and 14 bases separated the two germline ends. CDR1 and CDR2 from the germline V gene are SQVTM and ANQGSEA. CDR3 sequence reads: CSVGQDFDGYTF. The CDR3 DNA is TGCAGCGTTGGACAGGACTTCGACGGCTACACCTTC.

The sample holds many counts of this clonotype. The chain joins TRBV3-1 to TRBJ2-5; D not resolved. The germline gives CDR1 LGHDT, CDR2 YNNKEL (reference sequence). This CDR3 is 15 amino acids long. V was trimmed by 0 bases and J by 2 bases, leaving 10 bases between them. The CDR3 here is CASSQDLQLQETQYF. The DNA of the CDR3 is TGTGCCAGCAGCCAAGATCTACAGCTACAAGAGACCCAGTACTTC.

The CDR3 loop reads CASSPEWGGVDTQYF. Here the CDR3 DNA reads TGTGCCAGCAGCCCCGAGTGGGGGGGTGTTGATACGCAGTATTTT. The chain recombines TRBV11-3 with TRBJ2-3; 7 bases align to TRBD2. V trimming: 5 bases; J trimming: 6 bases; junction bases outside the gene matches: 11. The length of the CDR3 is 15 residues. The germline V gene encodes CDR1 SGHNT and CDR2 YENEEA.

This clonotype came up a few times. The rearrangement links TRBV20-1 to TRBJ2-4; 8 bases are a match to TRBD1. Germline V gene data show CDR1 as DFQATT and CDR2 as SNEGSKA (reference sequence). The J segment lost 15 bases and the V segment lost 0 bases, leaving 10 bases of the junction unmatched. The CDR3 extends over 13 amino acids. The CDR3 bases are TGCAGTGCTAGAGATGGACAGGGTTACTTCTCGTACTTC. Its protein product is CSARDGQGYFSYF.

This clonotype turned up a few times. The CDR3 spells CASSDSHRGGYGYTF. DNA of the CDR3: TGTGCCAGCAGTGATTCCCACAGGGGAGGCTATGGCTACACCTTC. This chain uses TRBV25-1 with TRBJ1-2, with TRBD1 matching 7 bases. Germline loops: CDR1 MGHDK, CDR2 SYGVNS. This CDR3 comprises 15 residues. The V segment lost 3 bases and the J segment 4 bases; nucleotides outside the gene matches: 8.

The chain links TRBV5-1 to TRBJ2-5, with 11 bases lining up with TRBD1. This CDR3 is 16 amino acids long. With V trimmed by 4 bases and J by 5 bases, 10 bases remained unmatched. Germline V lookup: CDR1 SGHRS, CDR2 YFSETQ. CDR3 nucleotides: TGCGCCAGCAGCCCTAGTCAGGACAGGGGGCTTGAGACCCAGTACTTC. Protein: CASSPSQDRGLETQYF.

This clonotype was counted many times. The chain is built from TRBV3-1 and TRBJ2-2, with D uncertain. There are 14 residues in the CDR3. In germline, CDR1 is LGHDT, CDR2 YNNKEL (reference sequence). The V end lost 2 bases, the J end lost 5 bases, and 9 bases lay between the germline ends. The chain's CDR3 is CASSQLDLTGELFF. The CDR3 DNA reads as TGTGCCAGCAGCCAACTGGATCTGACCGGGGAGCTGTTTTTT.

This clonotype was seen at least ten times. The genes are TRBV12-3 or TRBV12-4 and TRBJ1-4; D is possibly TRBD1 (5 bases). V lost 6 bases, J lost 4 bases, and 15 bases lay in between. The CDR3 spans 15 residues. The DNA of the CDR3 is TGTGCCAGCAGACCTTCCCGACAGATTAATGAAAAACTGTTTTTT. It specifies CASRPSRQINEKLFF.

At least ten counts were recorded for this clonotype. This chain joins TRBV10-1 and TRBJ2-7; a possible D gene is TRBD1 (5 bases). The CDR3 length is 14 residues. Germline V lookup: CDR1 WNHNN, CDR2 SYGVQD (reference sequence). The V gene lost 5 bases and the J gene lost 0 bases, with 11 bases spanning the gap. Here the CDR3 reads CASSTGSSSYEQYF. The CDR3 DNA reads as TGCGCCAGCAGTACAGGATCATCCTCCTACGAGCAGTACTTC.

This clonotype was counted only a few times. The chain joins TRBV29-1 to TRBJ2-1; either TRBD1 or TRBD2 may supply D (5 bases each). Germline V CDR1 and CDR2: SQVTM, ANQGSEA. The CDR3 loop spans 14 amino acids. The germline V and J ends were trimmed by 5 bases and 4 bases, with 15 bases remaining between them. CDR3 nucleotide sequence: TGCAGCGTTTTGGGGGATCTTATTTACAATGAGCAGTTCTTC. Its protein is CSVLGDLIYNEQFF.

CDR3 sequence reads: CASRRDRGGNQPQHF. In nucleotides, the CDR3 is TGTGCCAGCAGAAGGGACAGGGGAGGGAATCAGCCCCAGCATTTT. The V gene is TRBV2, the J gene TRBJ1-5, with TRBD1 matching 10 bases. This CDR3 is built from 15 residues. Trimming at V came to 6 bases and at J to 4 bases, leaving 6 bases not matched to a gene. In germline, CDR1 is SNHLY, CDR2 FYNNEI.

CDR3 nucleotide sequence: TGTGCCAGCGGCCGTGAGCAGTACTTC. This codes for CASGREQYF. This chain connects TRBV28 to TRBJ2-7, with D uncertain. Germline CDR1 MDHEN, CDR2 SYDVKM. This CDR3 has 9 residues. V lost 8 bases and J 7 bases, leaving 6 bases between the germline ends.

In its sample, this clonotype was seen many times. The chain has TRBV7-8 and TRBJ2-2; 12 bases fit TRBD1. Unmatched junction bases numbered 12, after V lost 3 bases and J lost 7 bases. CDR3 length: 18 residues. Germline-derived CDR1 and CDR2 are SGHVS and FQNEAQ. CDR3 DNA sequence: TGTGCCAGCAGCTTCCCGGGACAGGGGGCCCGAACCCTCGGGGAGCTGTTTTTT. Translating it yields CASSFPGQGARTLGELFF.

This clonotype was seen ten or more times. This chain connects TRBV12-5 to TRBJ2-3; D is perhaps TRBD1 or TRBD2 (5 bases each). Germline CDR1 and CDR2: LGHNT and FRNRAP. V was shortened by 5 bases and J by 0 bases, with 9 bases between the two germline ends. The CDR3 is 14 amino acids. The chain's CDR3 is CASGGRDSTDTQYF. The CDR3, as DNA: TGTGCTAGTGGTGGAAGGGACAGCACAGATACGCAGTATTTT. Supplemented by reference TRBV12-5 and TRBJ2-3, the full variable domain reads DARVTQTPRHKVTEMGQEVTMRCQPILGHNTVFWYRQTMMQGLELLAYFRNRAPLDDSGMPKDRFSAEMPDATLATLKIQPSEPRDSAVYFCASGGRDSTDTQYFGPGTRLTVL.

This clonotype was observed many times. The V and J genes are TRBV12-3 or TRBV12-4 and TRBJ1-2; D is perhaps TRBD1 (5 bases). V gave up 3 bases and J gave up 4 bases, with 15 bases separating them. This CDR3 has 15 residues. In DNA, the CDR3 is TGTGCCAGCAGTTTTGGGGGAGGGCTTGGCTATGGCTACACCTTC. Its protein product is CASSFGGGLGYGYTF.

This clonotype was counted at least ten times. The chain employs TRBV7-2 and TRBJ2-7; 7 bases are a match to TRBD2. Germline CDR1 is SGHTA and CDR2 is FQGNSA. The CDR3 loop spans 14 amino acids. V dropped 1 base and J dropped 7; count of bases not matched to a gene: 7. The CDR3 spells CASSLVAGLREQYF. The CDR3 DNA reads as TGTGCCAGCAGCTTAGTAGCGGGCTTGAGGGAGCAGTACTTC.

In its sample, this clonotype was seen a few times. This chain joins TRBV5-5 and TRBJ2-3, with TRBD1 matching 7 bases. J was trimmed by 0 bases and V by 2 bases; bases with no gene match: 3. The germline gives CDR1 SGHKS, CDR2 YYEKEE (reference sequence). This CDR3 is 15 amino acids long. Written as DNA, the CDR3 is TGTGCCAGCAGCTTCCTCAGGGGGAGCACAGATACGCAGTATTTT. It specifies CASSFLRGSTDTQYF.

This clonotype has a count of ten or more. The J gene is TRBJ2-7, the V gene TRBV20-1; tentatively, D is TRBD2 (5 bases). The CDR3 has 13 amino acids. V lost 0 bases and J lost 9, with 15 bases in between. Germline CDR1 DFQATT, CDR2 SNEGSKA (reference sequence). The CDR3 DNA reads TGCAGTGCTAGAGATCGAGGTTTCGGAGGGCAGTACTTC. This translates into CSARDRGFGGQYF.

J is TRBJ1-1 and V is TRBV6-5; TRBD1 aligns across 8 bases. The V gene end was trimmed by 4 bases and the J gene end by 1 base; junction bases not matched to a gene: 11. The V gene's germline CDR1 is MNHEY and CDR2 SVGAGI. This CDR3 has 17 amino acids. The CDR3 loop reads CASSSTGEWIANTEAFF. CDR3 nucleotide sequence: TGTGCCAGCAGTTCGACAGGGGAGTGGATTGCGAACACTGAAGCTTTCTTT.

This clonotype came up many times. The chain recombines TRBV3-1 with TRBJ1-1, with 7 bases lining up with TRBD1. The CDR3 runs 17 residues. Germline V gene lookup returns CDR1 LGHDT and CDR2 YNNKEL (reference sequence). V gave up 0 bases and J gave up 5 bases; unmatched junction bases: 12. The CDR3 sequence: CASSQDVLRRGETEAFF. The CDR3, as DNA: TGTGCCAGCAGCCAAGATGTGTTACGCAGGGGGGAAACTGAAGCTTTCTTT.

This clonotype was counted ten times or more. The chain combines TRBV12-3 or TRBV12-4 with TRBJ2-1; D call uncertain. This CDR3 region has 18 residues. V was pared by 2 bases and J by 2 bases, with 19 bases between. The CDR3 DNA reads as TGTGCCAGCAGTTTACCCCTCCCTCTAACGATAGCCTACAATGAGCAGTTCTTC. It encodes CASSLPLPLTIAYNEQFF.

This clonotype has a count of ten or more. The V call is TRBV6-4, the J call TRBJ1-1, with TRBD1 identical over 7 bases. After removal of 4 bases from V and 7 bases from J, the junction contained 6 bases not matched to a gene. CDR3 length equals 13 residues. Germline CDR1 MRHNA, CDR2 SNTAGT. The CDR3 DNA reads as TGTGCCAGCAGTGTGGACAGGCGGGGTGAAGCTTTCTTT. Its translation is CASSVDRRGEAFF.

The table lists this clonotype with many counts. J is TRBJ1-6 and V is TRBV14; 7 positions match TRBD1. The CDR3 is 13 residues long. The V and J ends lost 7 bases and 6 bases, in that order; junction bases with no gene match: 3. CDR1 SGHDN and CDR2 FVKESK come from the germline V gene. CDR3 nucleotide sequence: TGTGCCAGCACTGGACAGGTTAATTCACCCCTCCACTTT. Its protein is CASTGQVNSPLHF.

This clonotype was observed many times. This chain links TRBV20-1 with TRBJ2-3; D is perhaps TRBD1 (6 bases). The germline gives CDR1 DFQATT, CDR2 SNEGSKA (reference sequence). This CDR3 comprises 14 residues. Trimming removed 1 base from V and 0 bases from J, with 8 bases in between. CDR3 bases: TGCAGTGCTAGAGTGGGGACAAGCACAGATACGCAGTATTTT. Its translation: CSARVGTSTDTQYF.

With regard to this clonotype: Possible read error: a much larger clone is one base away. The gene calls are TRBV29-1 and TRBJ2-3; D may correspond to TRBD1 or TRBD2 (5 bases each). The CDR3 is 12 residues long. V lost 7 bases, J lost 4 bases, and 12 bases lay in between. Germline assignment: CDR1 SQVTM and CDR2 ANQGSEA. The CDR3 is CSASTGPDTQYF. Written as DNA, the CDR3 is TGCAGCGCTTCGACGGGGCCAGATACGCAGTATTTT.

The genes are TRBV19 and TRBJ1-4, with no clear D. Germline assignment: CDR1 LNHDA and CDR2 SQIVND (reference sequence). There are 10 residues in the CDR3. The ends were cut back, 9 bases at V and 7 bases at J, with 6 bases in the middle. The CDR3 loop is CASPREKLFF. Here the CDR3 DNA reads TGTGCCAGCCCCCGTGAAAAACTGTTTTTT.